What follows are 31 T cell receptor beta chains derived from one specimen sequenced in a study of CD8 T cells in ankylosing spondylitis. TCRdb reanalysed the 5' RACE reads using MiXCR and keeps one entry per CDR3 protein. The repertoire has 120,000 to 150,000 distinct CDR3 sequences, roughly 7.7% of them found once; the top ten carry 6% to 9.5%. Source material: synovial fluid, either unsorted or a sorted T cell fraction (not recorded which). The receptors originated from a male donor with ankylosing spondylitis.

V is TRBV7-2 and J is TRBJ2-1, with D possibly matching TRBD2 (5 bases). From germline, CDR1 is SGHTA and CDR2 FQGNSA. This CDR3 spans 16 amino acids. The V and J ends lost 4 bases and 4 bases respectively, with 17 bases between them. The CDR3, as DNA: TGTGCCAGCAGCTCATCTCGGTGGACTCTTTACAATGAGCAGTTCTTC. It translates to CASSSSRWTLYNEQFF.

The chain links TRBV18 to TRBJ2-1; 7 positions agree with TRBD2. Germline lookup yields CDR1 KGHSH and CDR2 LQKENI. The CDR3 is 16 amino acids. After removal of 0 bases from V and 6 bases from J, the junction contained 8 bases not matched to a gene. Here the CDR3 reads CASSPPSGRTINEQFF. The CDR3 DNA follows: TGTGCCAGCTCACCACCTTCCGGGAGGACCATCAATGAGCAGTTCTTC.

This clonotype was observed many times. The chain has TRBV5-1 and TRBJ2-5; TRBD1 or TRBD2 may be the D gene (5 bases each). Trimming removed 0 bases at V and 5 bases at J, with 11 bases between. The germline gives CDR1 SGHRS, CDR2 YFSETQ. The CDR3 has 14 amino acids. CDR3 amino acids: CASSLAGAGETQYF. The CDR3 nucleotides read TGCGCCAGCAGCTTGGCCGGGGCTGGGGAGACCCAGTACTTC.

The rearrangement joins TRBV12-3 or TRBV12-4 to TRBJ2-7; D remains unclear. Trimming left V 2 bases short and J 12 bases short, with 11 bases between. The CDR3 loop spans 11 amino acids. CDR3 amino acids: CASSLRRSLYF. CDR3 nucleotides: TGTGCCAGCAGTTTAAGACGATCCCTGTACTTC.

J is TRBJ1-6 and V is TRBV5-1, with 10 bases lining up with TRBD1. CDR3 length: 14 amino acids. V was pared by 7 bases and J by 7 bases, with 5 bases of the junction left unmatched. CDR1 SGHRS and CDR2 YFSETQ come from the germline V gene. DNA for the CDR3: TGCGCCAGCCGCCGGGACAGGGGCAATTCACCCCTCCACTTT. Protein: CASRRDRGNSPLHF.

The rearrangement links TRBV20-1 to TRBJ2-3; TRBD1 is a possible D gene (5 bases). Trimming stripped 6 bases from V and 3 bases from J, with 19 bases between. The germline V gene encodes CDR1 DFQATT and CDR2 SNEGSKA (reference sequence). The CDR3 has 15 amino acids. The CDR3 nucleotides are TGCAGTGCCCCCCCTTGGGGCGCCGGGACAGATACGCAGTATTTT. This encodes CSAPPWGAGTDTQYF.

This clonotype was counted at least ten times. The rearrangement links TRBV7-9 to TRBJ1-1; 8 bases fit TRBD1. This CDR3 is 13 amino acids long. Germline V lookup: CDR1 SEHNR, CDR2 FQNEAQ (reference sequence). Losses at the gene ends were 5 bases for V and 12 bases for J; bases not matched to a gene: 11. CDR3 region: CASSPRTGRVTFF. In DNA form, the CDR3 reads TGTGCCAGCAGCCCCCGGACAGGGCGCGTGACTTTCTTT.

The rearrangement joins TRBV4-1 to TRBJ1-2; 8 bases align to TRBD1. Germline V gene data show CDR1 as MGHRA and CDR2 as YSYEKL. Trimming removed 0 bases from V and 3 bases from J; junction bases left unmatched: 6. There are 16 residues in the CDR3. CDR3 coding DNA: TGCGCCAGCAGCCAAGATTGGGACAGGCTGGACTATGGCTACACCTTC. This encodes CASSQDWDRLDYGYTF.

This clonotype was observed at least ten times. This chain links TRBV6-2 or TRBV6-3 with TRBJ2-4, with D possibly being TRBD2 (6 bases). Trimming stripped 6 bases from V and 0 bases from J, with 15 bases between. CDR3 length equals 16 residues. From germline, CDR1 is MNHEY and CDR2 SVGEGT. The CDR3 here is CASSRRDLIAKNIQYF. As DNA, the CDR3 is TGTGCCAGCAGCCGCCGGGACTTAATAGCCAAAAACATTCAGTACTTC.

This clonotype was seen at least ten times. The rearrangement links TRBV12-3 or TRBV12-4 to TRBJ1-2; a weak D match, TRBD1 (6 bases). V lost 6 bases, J lost 2 bases, and 13 bases lay in between. This CDR3 is 14 amino acids long. The CDR3 region is CASRRTALNYGYTF. As DNA, the CDR3 is TGTGCCAGCAGGAGGACAGCCCTCAACTATGGCTACACCTTC.

The chain is built from TRBV29-1 and TRBJ2-5, with a possible D match to TRBD1 (6 bases). This CDR3 has 13 residues. Trimming took off 8 bases at V and 5 bases at J, with 18 bases between the two ends. CDR1 and CDR2 from the germline V gene are SQVTM and ANQGSEA. This chain's CDR3 is CSTQGTTRETQYF. CDR3 bases: TGCAGCACACAGGGAACCACTCGGGAGACCCAGTACTTC.

This clonotype occurred a few times. The V and J genes are TRBV21-1 and TRBJ2-3. TRBV21-1 is designated a pseudogene. The CDR3 covers 17 residues. The CDR3 region is CASSKGAVVESTDTQYF. CDR3 bases: TGTGCCAGCAGCAAAGGGGCAGTCGTAGAGAGCACAGATACGCAGTATTTT.

There are a few counts of this clonotype. The chain carries TRBV4-2 and TRBJ2-1; the match to TRBD2 covers 8 bases. CDR1 is LGHNA and CDR2 is YNFKEQ in the germline V gene. The CDR3 loop spans 15 amino acids. V lost 1 base and J lost 7; bases outside the gene matches: 6. Written as DNA, the CDR3 is TGTGCCAGCAGCCAAGGGACTAGCACCAGGAATGAGCAGTTCTTC. This encodes CASSQGTSTRNEQFF.

This clonotype came up a few times. The gene calls are TRBV4-2 and TRBJ2-7, with D unresolved. Germline values: CDR1 LGHNA, CDR2 YNFKEQ. V shed 0 bases and J shed 5 bases, with 11 bases lying between them. The CDR3 has 14 residues. In DNA, the CDR3 is TGTGCCAGCAGCCAAGAGTGGCGTAGCCACGAGCAGTACTTC. Amino acids: CASSQEWRSHEQYF.

This clonotype was observed at least ten times. This CDR3 reads CASSYGQGPFGEQYF. For the CDR3, the DNA is TGTGCCAGCAGTTACGGACAGGGACCGTTCGGCGAGCAGTACTTC. This chain joins TRBV6-5 and TRBJ2-7; 8 positions agree with TRBD1. This CDR3 spans 15 amino acids. CDR1 is MNHEY and CDR2 is SVGAGI in the germline V gene. V dropped 2 bases and J dropped 6; count of bases not matched to a gene: 9.

At least ten counts were recorded for this clonotype. The V and J genes are TRBV7-9 and TRBJ2-7; D is unclear. Germline assignment: CDR1 SEHNR and CDR2 FQNEAQ (reference sequence). This CDR3 is 11 amino acids long. V lost 3 bases, J lost 6 bases, and 6 bases lay in between. CDR3 nucleotides: TGTGCCAGCAGCTTGACATTCGAGCAGTACTTC. It is translated as CASSLTFEQYF.

This clonotype was found many times. The chain combines TRBV28 with TRBJ2-7; 9 nucleotides line up with TRBD1. V gave up 6 bases and J gave up 3 bases; unmatched junction bases: 9. Germline assignment: CDR1 MDHEN and CDR2 SYDVKM. The CDR3 is made up of 15 amino acids. The CDR3 here is CASSSGQGGYYEQYF. CDR3 coding DNA: TGTGCCAGCAGCTCGGGACAGGGTGGCTACTACGAGCAGTACTTC.

This clonotype occurred many times. The chain couples TRBV10-3 to TRBJ1-1; 7 nucleotides agree with TRBD1. V lost 6 bases and J lost 4; bases outside the gene matches: 8. CDR3 length: 14 amino acids. Per germline, CDR1 ENHRY and CDR2 SYGVKD. The chain's CDR3 is CAISPGQALTEAFF. The DNA for the CDR3 is TGTGCCATCAGCCCCGGACAGGCCCTCACTGAAGCTTTCTTT.

In this sample, this clonotype turned up many times. This sequence joins TRBV4-2 and TRBJ1-2; D is uncertain. Per the germline V gene, CDR1 is LGHNA and CDR2 is YNFKEQ. The ends were cut back, 1 base at V and 2 bases at J, with 17 bases in the middle. The CDR3 has 17 amino acids. The DNA of the CDR3 is TGTGCCAGCAGCCAAGCTTCCAAGTCACTCAGAAACTATGGCTACACCTTC. This translates into CASSQASKSLRNYGYTF.

The CDR3 DNA sequence: TGTGCCAGCAGTTACGCGGGCAGCACAGATACGCAGTATTTT. This translates into CASSYAGSTDTQYF. The chain has TRBV6-2 or TRBV6-3 and TRBJ2-3; TRBD2 might be the D (5 bases). V was shortened by 2 bases and J by 0 bases, with 6 bases between the two germline ends. The germline V gene encodes CDR1 MNHEY and CDR2 SVGEGT. This CDR3 has 14 amino acids.

This clonotype was detected ten times or more. This chain joins TRBV20-1 and TRBJ2-7; 8 nucleotides agree with TRBD2. The CDR3 covers 13 residues. Germline V gene sequence: CDR1 DFQATT, CDR2 SNEGSKA (reference sequence). J gave up 7 bases and V 5 bases, and 10 bases lay outside the gene matches. In DNA, the CDR3 is TGCAGTGCTTCGGTAGACGGGGGGGGAGAGCAGTACTTC. This codes for CSASVDGGGEQYF.

This clonotype has a handful of counts. The genes are TRBV10-3 and TRBJ2-1; D is possibly TRBD1 or TRBD2 (7 bases each). CDR1 and CDR2 (germline): ENHRY, SYGVKD. The CDR3 is made up of 15 amino acids. Trimming removed 11 bases from V and 0 bases from J, with 17 bases in between. The CDR3 bases are TGTGCCTCCAGGGGGGGCTTACTCTCCTACAATGAGCAGTTCTTC. Residues: CASRGGLLSYNEQFF.

The rearrangement links TRBV12-3 or TRBV12-4 to TRBJ2-7; 7 bases are shared with TRBD1. The V segment lost 3 bases and the J segment 2 bases; nucleotides outside the gene matches: 7. This CDR3 comprises 15 residues. In nucleotides, the CDR3 is TGTGCCAGCAGTTTCGGACAGGTCACTGCCTACGAGCAGTACTTC. This sequence encodes CASSFGQVTAYEQYF.

As regards this clonotype: A read error may be the cause here, since a much bigger clone is one base away. V is TRBV5-1 and J is TRBJ2-3; no definite D call. This CDR3 spans 12 amino acids. Germline assignment: CDR1 SGHRS and CDR2 YFSETQ. The CDR3 coding sequence is TGCGTCAGCAGCTTGAACCAAGATACGCAGTATTTT. Residues: CVSSLNQDTQYF.

The table lists this clonotype with many counts. The V and J genes are TRBV7-2 and TRBJ1-6; possibly TRBD1 for D (6 bases). Germline CDR1 and CDR2: SGHTA and FQGNSA. The CDR3 covers 13 residues. Trimming took 5 bases from V and 7 from J, leaving 9 bases between them. CDR3 in amino acids: CASSARGNSPLHF. The DNA for the CDR3 is TGTGCCAGCAGCGCAAGGGGGAATTCACCCCTCCACTTT.

This clonotype has ten or more counts. The rearrangement links TRBV29-1 to TRBJ2-1, with D perhaps matching TRBD2 (6 bases). Trimming stripped 8 bases from V and 7 bases from J, with 18 bases between. Germline CDR1 reads SQVTM; CDR2 reads ANQGSEA. The CDR3 runs 13 residues. This CDR3 is CSLGGEGENEQFF. CDR3 DNA sequence: TGCAGCTTGGGGGGAGAAGGTGAAAATGAGCAGTTCTTC.

This clonotype was seen many times. This chain uses TRBV20-1 with TRBJ2-2; D unclear. V dropped 6 bases and J dropped 1 base, with 9 bases sitting between them. Germline V CDR1 and CDR2: DFQATT, SNEGSKA (reference sequence). CDR3 length: 13 amino acids. CDR3 nucleotide sequence: TGCAGTGCCAGGTGGGAGAACACCGGGGAGCTGTTTTTT. Amino acid sequence: CSARWENTGELFF.

This chain uses TRBV3-1 with TRBJ2-1, with D maybe TRBD1 (5 bases). The ends were cut back, 1 base at V and 7 bases at J, with 20 bases in the middle. This CDR3 is built from 17 residues. The germline CDR1 and CDR2 sequences are LGHDT and YNNKEL (reference sequence). CDR3 sequence (DNA): TGTGCCAGCAGCCAAGTCCCAAAGGAGTTGAAGGGGAATGAGCAGTTCTTC. Amino acid sequence: CASSQVPKELKGNEQFF.

This clonotype was detected ten times or more. CDR3 sequence reads: CASRLAGGSADTQYF. CDR3 sequence (DNA): TGCGCCAGCAGACTAGCGGGAGGTTCGGCAGATACGCAGTATTTT. The rearrangement uses TRBV5-1 and TRBJ2-3, with TRBD2 matching 12 bases. Germline CDR1 is SGHRS and CDR2 is YFSETQ. J gave up 4 bases and V 5 bases, and 5 bases lay outside the gene matches. The CDR3 has 15 residues.

There are many counts of this clonotype. The rearrangement joins TRBV5-6 to TRBJ2-3; 7 bases line up with TRBD1. The germline gives CDR1 SGHDT, CDR2 YYEEEE. Trimming cost V 4 bases and J 4 bases; bases outside gene matches: 3. The CDR3 has 13 amino acids. As DNA, the CDR3 is TGTGCCAGCAGCGGGGACAGCGCAGATACGCAGTATTTT. Residues: CASSGDSADTQYF. The full variable domain, in which reference TRBV5-6 and TRBJ2-3 provide the parts outside the CDR3, is DAGVTQSPTHLIKTRGQQVTLRCSPKSGHDTVSWYQQALGQGPQFIFQYYEEEERQRGNFPDRFSGHQFPNYSSELNVNALLLGDSALYLCASSGDSADTQYFGPGTRLTVL.

Ten or more counts support this clonotype. This chain uses TRBV5-1 with TRBJ2-7; 8 nucleotides line up with TRBD2. V shed 2 bases, J shed 3 bases, and the junction held 1 base outside the gene matches. The CDR3 covers 13 residues. The germline V gene has CDR1 SGHRS and CDR2 YFSETQ. Here the CDR3 DNA reads TGCGCCAGCAGCTTCCTAGCGGGCTACGAGCAGTACTTC. Translation: CASSFLAGYEQYF.